Following are 12 T cell receptor beta chains from one sample sequenced in a study of blood T cell repertoires in COVID-19. Clones were read by immunoSEQ multiplex PCR, and TCRdb kept only the in-frame ones, dropping some. The repertoire consists of 150,000 to 170,000 clones, with around 84% occurring once and the leading ten covering 1.5% to 2%. The sample was peripheral blood. These receptors were obtained from an elderly man with acute or convalescent COVID-19.

V and J are TRBV3-1 (or the pseudogene TRBV3-2) and TRBJ2-5; a possible D gene is TRBD2 (5 bases). The CDR3 runs to 16 residues. Deletions cut 0 bases from V and 5 bases from J, with 16 bases between. CDR1 and CDR2 (germline): LGHDT, YNNKEL (reference sequence). The CDR3 is CASSQDVLPQRETQYF. Written as DNA, the CDR3 is TGTGCCAGCAGCCAAGACGTCCTACCTCAGCGGGAGACCCAGTACTTC.

The CDR3 DNA is TGTGCCAGCAGCCCCCGAAGGCAGGGGGGGAACACTGAAGCTTTCTTT. Amino acid sequence: CASSPRRQGGNTEAFF. The chain recombines TRBV3-1 (or the pseudogene TRBV3-2) with TRBJ1-1; 7 nucleotides align to TRBD1. CDR1 and CDR2 (germline): LGHDT, YNNKEL (reference sequence). J was trimmed by 1 base and V by 4 bases; bases with no gene match: 9. The CDR3 covers 16 residues.

This rearrangement joins TRBV25-1 to TRBJ2-7; 8 nucleotides line up with TRBD1. Germline V gives CDR1 MGHDK, CDR2 SYGVNS. Trimming removed 5 bases from V and 6 bases from J; junction bases left unmatched: 6. There are 13 residues in the CDR3. CDR3 residues: CASSRQGFGEQYF. The CDR3 nucleotides are TGTGCCAGCAGTAGACAGGGGTTCGGCGAGCAGTACTTC.

The count of this clone is one. The genes are TRBV4-3 and TRBJ2-2, with 8 bases lining up with TRBD1. The J segment lost 6 bases and the V segment lost 2 bases, leaving 2 bases of the junction unmatched. Germline lookup yields CDR1 LGHNA and CDR2 YSLEER. The CDR3 runs to 14 residues. The CDR3 DNA reads as TGCGCCAGCAGCCAAATGGACAGGGCCGGGGAGCTGTTTTTT. Its protein product is CASSQMDRAGELFF.

This clone was seen a handful of times. The gene calls are TRBV7-9 and TRBJ2-7, with 7 bases that match TRBD1. This CDR3 has 14 residues. The J segment lost 4 bases and the V segment lost 3 bases, leaving 6 bases of the junction unmatched. Germline lookup yields CDR1 SEHNR and CDR2 FQNEAQ (reference sequence). CDR3 DNA: TGTGCCAGCAGCTTTGGAGAGGGGGCGTACGAGCAGTACGTC. The encoded protein is CASSFGEGAYEQYV.

This clone was detected only a few times. V and J are TRBV3-1 (or the pseudogene TRBV3-2) and TRBJ2-3; D is unclear. The CDR3 extends over 12 amino acids. Germline V CDR1 and CDR2: LGHDT, YNNKEL (reference sequence). Trimming removed 1 base from V and 4 bases from J, with 3 bases in between. CDR3 protein: CASSQVADTQYF. CDR3 nucleotides: TGTGCCAGCAGCCAAGTAGCAGATACGCAGTATTTT.

The chain employs TRBV7-9 and TRBJ2-1; D uncertain. Germline-derived CDR1 and CDR2 are SEHNR and FQNEAQ (reference sequence). V shed 5 bases and J shed 7 bases, with 6 bases lying between them. This CDR3 is built from 11 residues. The CDR3 is CASSIYNEQFF. CDR3 DNA: TGTGCCAGCAGCATCTATAATGAGCAGTTCTTC.

The chain is built from TRBV2 and TRBJ2-7; D may be TRBD1 (6 bases). V dropped 7 bases and J dropped 0 bases, with 13 bases sitting between them. Germline CDR1 is SNHLY and CDR2 is FYNNEI. The CDR3 extends over 14 amino acids. As DNA, the CDR3 is TGTGCCAGCACCCAAAGACAGGTCTCCTACGAGCAGTACGTC. Protein sequence: CASTQRQVSYEQYV.

The chain has TRBV6-5 and TRBJ2-2; 8 bases fit TRBD1. Trimming cost V 6 bases and J 3 bases; bases outside gene matches: 6. The germline gives CDR1 MNHEY, CDR2 SVGAGI. The CDR3 is made up of 15 amino acids. CDR3 amino acids: CASRRDRIDTGELFF. For the CDR3, the DNA is TGTGCCAGCAGGAGGGACAGGATCGACACCGGGGAGCTGTTTTTT.

V gene TRBV2 combines with J gene TRBJ1-4; 9 bases match TRBD1. Trimming at V came to 6 bases and at J to 4 bases, leaving 6 bases not matched to a gene. Germline V gives CDR1 SNHLY, CDR2 FYNNEI. This CDR3 region has 15 residues. CDR3 amino acids: CASSATTGGNEKLFF. The CDR3 nucleotides read TGTGCCAGCAGCGCTACGACAGGGGGTAATGAAAAACTGTTTTTT.

This sequence joins TRBV28 and TRBJ1-4; no definite D call. The CDR3 contains 13 residues. Trimming took 4 bases from V and 8 from J, leaving 11 bases between them. Germline assignment: CDR1 MDHEN and CDR2 SYDVKM. Written as DNA, the CDR3 is TGTGCCAGCAGTTATGGACTGAGGGAAAAACTGTTTTTT. This gives the protein CASSYGLREKLFF.

The gene calls are TRBV7-2 and TRBJ2-5, with D unresolved. This CDR3 has 13 residues. The V end lost 3 bases, the J end lost 7 bases, and 12 bases lay between the germline ends. Germline V gives CDR1 SGHTA, CDR2 FQGNSA. The DNA for the CDR3 is TGTGCCAGCAGCTTGGCGGTAGCAGTGACCCAGTACTTC. Encoded protein: CASSLAVAVTQYF.